Described below is a single T cell receptor beta chain sequence and its context. The target antigen is unknown. One end of the junction varies from germline; a read error may be responsible. The record originates from a study of naive and memory T cell subsets. Two oligonucleotides, mixed equimolar, formed the beta constant-region primer covering TRBC1 and TRBC2. Four rounds of PCR amplified the ligated cDNA using nested alpha and beta constant-region primers plus SP2. TCRdb reanalysed the UMI-ligation and nested PCR reads using MiXCR and keeps one entry per CDR3 protein. The sample lists some 80,000 distinct CDR3 sequences, around 9% occurring once. The CDR3 spans 15 residues. Germline V gene sequence: CDR1 MNHEY, CDR2 SMNVEV (reference sequence). Study findings and constraints: Clonotypes are single alpha or beta chains, not paired receptors. TCR abundance followed a power law differing between naive and memory subsets. Gini index rose across naive, CM, EM and EMRA in CD4 and CD8.

Cells stained for CD3, CD4, CD8, CD45RA, CD27 and viability were sorted into four CD45RA/CD27 subsets. Material: naive CD8+ T cells from blood. The rearrangement uses TRBV27 and TRBJ2-1; 12 nucleotides align to TRBD1. The clonotype comes from a human donor in good health. The DNA of the CDR3 is TGTGCCAGCACTTTAAGGGGACAGGGGGCGGATGAGCAGTTCTTC. Encoded protein: CASTLRGQGADEQFF.